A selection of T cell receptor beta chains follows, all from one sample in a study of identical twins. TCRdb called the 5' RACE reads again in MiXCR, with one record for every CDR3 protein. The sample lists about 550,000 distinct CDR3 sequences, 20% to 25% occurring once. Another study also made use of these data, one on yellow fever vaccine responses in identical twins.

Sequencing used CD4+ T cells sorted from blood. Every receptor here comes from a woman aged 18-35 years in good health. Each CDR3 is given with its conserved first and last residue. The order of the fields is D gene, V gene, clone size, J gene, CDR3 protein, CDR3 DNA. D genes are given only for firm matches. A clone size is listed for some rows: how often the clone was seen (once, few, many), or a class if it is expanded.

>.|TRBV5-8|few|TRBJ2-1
CASSSARPSSYNEQFF
TGTGCCAGCAGCTCCGCCCGGCCAAGCTCCTACAATGAGCAGTTCTTC
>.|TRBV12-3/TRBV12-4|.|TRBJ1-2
CASSPWGVRDGYTF
TGTGCCAGCAGTCCCTGGGGAGTTCGCGATGGCTACACCTTC
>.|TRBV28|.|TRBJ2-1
CASITPYNEQFF
TGTGCCAGCATCACCCCATACAATGAGCAGTTCTTC
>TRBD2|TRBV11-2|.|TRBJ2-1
CASSSGLAGVPYSYNEQFF
TGTGCCAGCAGCTCCGGACTAGCGGGAGTCCCTTACTCCTACAATGAGCAGTTCTTC
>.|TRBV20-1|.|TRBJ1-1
CSAIPGAGAFF
TGCAGTGCTATACCAGGGGCCGGAGCTTTCTTT
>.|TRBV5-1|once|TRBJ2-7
CASTVEISGYEQYF
TGCGCCAGCACCGTGGAAATTAGCGGCTACGAGCAGTACTTC
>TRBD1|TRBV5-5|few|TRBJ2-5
CASIQGLYQETQYF
TGTGCCAGTATACAGGGGCTGTACCAAGAGACCCAGTACTTC
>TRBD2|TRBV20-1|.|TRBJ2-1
CSASAPSGGAVEQFF
TGCAGTGCTAGTGCGCCTAGCGGGGGGGCTGTTGAGCAGTTCTTC
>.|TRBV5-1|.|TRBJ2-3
CASSLKSRNTDTQYF
TGCGCCAGCAGCTTGAAGTCCAGAAACACAGATACGCAGTATTTT
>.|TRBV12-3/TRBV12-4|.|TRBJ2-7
CASSTDSNYEQYF
TGTGCCAGCAGTACGGACAGCAACTACGAGCAGTACTTC
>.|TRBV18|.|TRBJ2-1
CASSPPSPIVEQFF
TGTGCCAGCTCACCACCTAGCCCCATCGTTGAGCAGTTCTTC
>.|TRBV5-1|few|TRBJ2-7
CASTPTPSYEQYF
TGCGCCAGCACTCCAACCCCCTCCTACGAGCAGTACTTC
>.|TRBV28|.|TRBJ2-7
CASVGGARPYEQYF
TGTGCCTCGGTGGGGGGGGCCCGCCCCTACGAGCAGTACTTC
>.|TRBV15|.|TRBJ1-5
CATSLGLNQPQHF
TGTGCCACCAGCTTAGGCCTCAATCAGCCCCAGCATTTT
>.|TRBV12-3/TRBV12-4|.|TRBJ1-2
CASSPARAHYGYTF
TGTGCCAGCAGCCCCGCCAGGGCCCACTATGGCTACACCTTC
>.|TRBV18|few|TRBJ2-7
CASSRQKYEQYF
TGTGCCAGCTCACGACAGAAGTACGAGCAGTACTTC
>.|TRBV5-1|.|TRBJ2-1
CASSLGGQFSEQFF
TGCGCCAGCAGCTTGGGGGGGCAGTTCAGTGAGCAGTTCTTC
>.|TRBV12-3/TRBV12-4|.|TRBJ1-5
CASSPGQLNSNQPQHF
TGTGCCAGCAGTCCAGGACAGCTGAATAGCAATCAGCCCCAGCATTTT
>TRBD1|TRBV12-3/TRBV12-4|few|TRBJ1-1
CASSPKQGLNTEAFF
TGTGCCAGCAGCCCTAAACAGGGGTTGAACACTGAAGCTTTCTTT
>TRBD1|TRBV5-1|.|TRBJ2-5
CASSEGQGWQETQYF
TGCGCCAGCAGCGAGGGACAGGGTTGGCAAGAGACCCAGTACTTC
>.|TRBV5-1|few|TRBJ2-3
CASSSEIGPDTQYF
TGCGCCAGCAGCTCAGAGATAGGGCCAGATACGCAGTATTTT
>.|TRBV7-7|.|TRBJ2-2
CASSQNPAVGELFF
TGTGCCAGCAGCCAAAACCCCGCGGTGGGGGAGCTGTTTTTT
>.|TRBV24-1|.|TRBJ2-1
CATSEPDGYNEQFF
TGTGCCACCAGTGAACCCGACGGATACAATGAGCAGTTCTTC
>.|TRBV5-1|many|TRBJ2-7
CASSLSTGRYEQYF
TGCGCCAGCAGCTTGAGTACGGGGCGCTACGAGCAGTACTTC
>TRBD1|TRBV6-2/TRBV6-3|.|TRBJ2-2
CASIRTGGINTGELFF
TGTGCCAGCATCAGGACAGGGGGAATTAACACCGGGGAGCTGTTTTTT
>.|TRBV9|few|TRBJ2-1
CASSVDPGVTYNEQFF
TGTGCCAGCAGCGTAGACCCGGGAGTAACCTACAATGAGCAGTTCTTC
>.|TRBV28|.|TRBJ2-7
CASSPGWVGEQYF
TGTGCCAGCAGCCCGGGCTGGGTGGGGGAGCAGTACTTC
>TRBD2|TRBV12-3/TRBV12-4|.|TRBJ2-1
CASSLRLGRTSTIYNEQFF
TGTGCCAGCAGTTTAAGGTTGGGAAGGACTAGCACAATCTACAATGAGCAGTTCTTC
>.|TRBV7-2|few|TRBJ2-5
CASSKYQETQYF
TGTGCCAGCAGCAAGTACCAAGAGACCCAGTACTTC
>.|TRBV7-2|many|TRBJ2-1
CASSLSGTPFNEQFF
TGTGCCAGCAGCTTATCCGGGACACCCTTCAATGAGCAGTTCTTC
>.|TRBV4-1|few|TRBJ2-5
CASSQEPLGGGLQETQYF
TGCGCCAGCAGCCAAGAACCACTTGGGGGAGGCCTCCAAGAGACCCAGTACTTC
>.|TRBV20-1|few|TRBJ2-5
CSARDLTGETQYF
TGCAGTGCTAGAGATCTTACTGGTGAGACCCAGTACTTC
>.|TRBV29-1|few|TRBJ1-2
CSVAPGGRGYTF
TGCAGCGTTGCCCCGGGGGGTCGAGGCTACACCTTC
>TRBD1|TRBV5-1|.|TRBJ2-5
CASSPRTGTETQYF
TGCGCCAGCAGCCCCCGGACAGGGACAGAGACCCAGTACTTC
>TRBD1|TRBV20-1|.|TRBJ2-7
CSAGQGYEQYF
TGCAGTGCTGGACAGGGCTACGAGCAGTACTTC
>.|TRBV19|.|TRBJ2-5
CASSPRLDSRTQYF
TGTGCCAGTAGTCCCCGACTGGACTCGCGGACCCAGTACTTC
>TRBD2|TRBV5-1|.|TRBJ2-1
CASSLAGGGAYEQFF
TGCGCCAGCAGCTTGGCGGGGGGAGGGGCTTATGAGCAGTTCTTC
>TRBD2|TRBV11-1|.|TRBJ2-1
CASSLASYTSGSSNEQFF
TGTGCCAGCAGCTTAGCCTCGTACACTAGCGGGAGTTCTAATGAGCAGTTCTTC
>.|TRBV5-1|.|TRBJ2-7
CASSIPDSAFGEQYF
TGCGCCAGCAGCATACCGGACAGCGCTTTTGGGGAGCAGTACTTC
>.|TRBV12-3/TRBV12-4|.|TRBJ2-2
CACSLSLGPLSSTGELFF
TGTGCCTGCAGTTTATCGTTGGGGCCCCTGTCGAGCACCGGGGAGCTGTTTTTT
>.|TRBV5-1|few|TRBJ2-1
CASSLGVGTMDEQFF
TGCGCCAGCAGCTTGGGGGTGGGAACGATGGATGAGCAGTTCTTC
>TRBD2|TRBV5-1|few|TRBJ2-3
CASSTLAGGITDTQYF
TGCGCCAGCAGCACATTAGCGGGAGGAATAACAGATACGCAGTATTTT
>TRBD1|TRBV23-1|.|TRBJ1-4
CASSPRGQGGEKLFF
TGCGCCAGCAGTCCCCGTGGCCAGGGGGGTGAAAAACTGTTTTTT
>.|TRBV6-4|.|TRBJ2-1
CASSKDGPYNEQFF
TGTGCCAGCAGTAAGGATGGCCCCTACAATGAGCAGTTCTTC
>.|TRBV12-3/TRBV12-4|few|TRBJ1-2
CASSLVRGGAGYTF
TGTGCCAGCAGTTTAGTCCGGGGAGGGGCTGGCTACACCTTC
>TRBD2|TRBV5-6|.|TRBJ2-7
CASSFAGTSGRNYEQYF
TGTGCCAGCAGCTTCGCCGGGACTAGCGGGAGGAACTACGAGCAGTACTTC
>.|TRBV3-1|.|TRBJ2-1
CASSRLRTAGYNEQFF
TGTGCCAGCAGCCGCCTGCGTACCGCGGGCTACAATGAGCAGTTCTTC
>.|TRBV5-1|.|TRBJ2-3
CASSLGPAGTVEDTQYF
TGCGCCAGCAGCTTGGGCCCGGCAGGGACCGTGGAGGATACGCAGTATTTT
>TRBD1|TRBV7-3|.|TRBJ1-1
CASSRTGYTEAFF
TGTGCCAGCAGCCGGACAGGGTACACTGAAGCTTTCTTT
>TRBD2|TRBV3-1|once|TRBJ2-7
CATSQVGLAVYEQYF
TGTGCCACCTCCCAAGTTGGACTAGCGGTCTACGAGCAGTACTTC
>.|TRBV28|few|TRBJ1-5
CASSLDGVQPQHF
TGTGCCAGCAGTTTGGACGGGGTCCAGCCCCAGCATTTT
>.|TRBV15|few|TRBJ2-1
CATSRDSLYNEQFF
TGTGCCACCAGCAGAGATTCTTTATACAATGAGCAGTTCTTC
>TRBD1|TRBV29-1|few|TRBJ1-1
CSVVDRVDTEAFF
TGCAGCGTTGTCGACAGGGTGGATACTGAAGCTTTCTTT
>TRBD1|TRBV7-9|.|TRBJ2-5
CASSHGAGGHQETQYF
TGTGCCAGCAGCCACGGGGCAGGGGGCCACCAAGAGACCCAGTACTTC
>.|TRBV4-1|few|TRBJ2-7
CASSQAPRPEQYF
TGCGCCAGCAGCCAAGCGCCCCGTCCGGAGCAGTACTTC